Each of the 8 T cell receptor beta chains below was sequenced from the same sample in a study of read filtering for tumor transcriptome and immune sequencing. Molecular barcoded adaptors covering alpha/delta and beta/gamma chains were used on roughly 400 ng RNA. TCRdb redid the calling of the reads with MiXCR, one entry per CDR3 protein. This repertoire shows 35,000 to 50,000 distinct CDR3 sequences, 14% found once; its top ten account for approximately 7%. The sequenced material came from a population of CD138-negative cells sorted from bone marrow. These receptors came from a donor aged 40 or older with multiple myeloma.

A word on this clonotype: The conserved final phenylalanine or tryptophan is absent from the CDR3, which likely points to a read error. The chain combines TRBV14 with TRBJ2-1, with TRBD2 identical over 15 bases. Germline values: CDR1 SGHDN, CDR2 FVKESK. V shed 1 base and J 9 bases; nucleotides not matched to a gene: 13. The CDR3 consists of 19 residues. The CDR3 DNA is TGTGCCAGCAGCCAAGTCCGGAGCCCGGGACTAGCGGGAGGAGGTGAGCAGTTCCTC. Its translation is CASSQVRSPGLAGGGEQFL.

This clonotype was counted ten times or more. A much larger clone differs from this one at a single base, so this may be a read error. The V call is TRBV20-1, the J call TRBJ2-1; possibly TRBD2 for D (7 bases). This CDR3 spans 14 amino acids. The V end lost 3 bases, the J end lost 12 bases, and 21 bases lay between the germline ends. Germline loops: CDR1 DFQATT, CDR2 SNEGSKA (reference sequence). The CDR3: CSARGFGGLDGQFF. For the CDR3, the DNA is TGCAGTGCTAGGGGTTTCGGGGGGCTGGATGGGCAGTTCTTC.

This clonotype occurred many times. This chain connects TRBV18 to TRBJ1-2; no definite D call. This CDR3 is built from 12 residues. Germline V gene data show CDR1 as KGHSH and CDR2 as LQKENI. Trimming cost V 6 bases and J 8 bases, with 13 bases left between them. The CDR3 sequence is CASSPTSGGYTF. CDR3 coding DNA: TGTGCCAGCTCCCCGACGAGCGGAGGCTACACCTTC.

This clonotype came up a few times. A read error may be the cause here, since a much bigger clone is one base away. Here the CDR3 omits its conserved ending phenylalanine or tryptophan, so a read error is the likely source. The rearrangement joins TRBV20-1 to TRBJ1-5; D not certain. V lost 1 base to trimming and J lost 3 bases, with 10 bases between them. CDR3 length equals 14 residues. CDR1 DFQATT and CDR2 SNEGSKA come from the germline V gene (reference sequence). CDR3 in DNA: TGCAGTGCTAGAGTGTATGGGATCAATCAGCCCCAGCATTTA. It yields the protein CSARVYGINQPQHL.

This clonotype was seen many times. Germline and junction disagree at one end, which may indicate a read error. This chain links TRBV28 with TRBJ2-7; no definite D call. The CDR3 is 12 amino acids. The V gene's germline CDR1 is MDHEN and CDR2 SYDVKM. CDR3 nucleotide sequence: TGTGCCAGCAGTTTATTGGGCCCCGTTTTGCACTTC. Amino acids: CASSLLGPVLHF.

This clonotype was seen many times. This chain links TRBV7-9 with TRBJ2-5, with D perhaps TRBD1 (6 bases). V lost 8 bases to trimming and J lost 4 bases, with 17 bases between them. This CDR3 has 14 amino acids. Germline CDR1 SEHNR, CDR2 FQNEAQ (reference sequence). CDR3 bases: TGTGCCAGCGGTCAGGCGGTAGGGGGAGAGACCCAGTACTTC. Protein product: CASGQAVGGETQYF.

In its sample, this clonotype was seen many times. One end of the junction fails to match germline, which may point to a read error. The rearrangement links TRBV7-8 to TRBJ2-1; D is unclear. Germline values: CDR1 SGHVS, CDR2 FQNEAQ. The CDR3 extends over 13 amino acids. The CDR3, as DNA: TGTGCCAGCAGCGAACCCTCGCTGTTGGCGAAATACTTC. The encoded protein is CASSEPSLLAKYF.

This clonotype was detected ten times or more. The chain has TRBV6-6 and TRBJ1-5, with D unresolved. Trimming left V 3 bases short and J 2 bases short, with 14 bases between. Germline V gene lookup returns CDR1 MNHNY and CDR2 SVGAGI (reference sequence). The CDR3 consists of 16 residues. CDR3 residues: CASSYGRSWGNQPQHF. The CDR3 nucleotides read TGTGCCAGCAGTTATGGTCGCAGCTGGGGCAATCAGCCCCAGCATTTT.